This T cell receptor (beta chain) comes out of a study of low-dose radiotherapy and immunotherapy resistance in tumors. Time point of the sample: after trial treatment. Treatment given: LDRT plus nivolumab, ipilimumab, low-dose cyclophosphamide and aspirin (RACIN trial). All of the donors were given nivolumab, ipilimumab, aspirin, low-dose cyclophosphamide and low-dose radiotherapy as part of RACIN, a single-arm trial. J gave up 1 base and V 0 bases, and 9 bases lay outside the gene matches. This CDR3 region has 18 residues. In germline, CDR1 is SGHRS, CDR2 YFSETQ. Priming of first-strand cDNA relied on TRAV- and TRBV-specific primers (covering alpha and beta chains). Amplification of TCRs used a constant-region primer and V-primer adapter for roughly 18 PCR cycles. TCRdb used MiXCR to reprocess the reads, holding one entry per CDR3 protein. The sample contains some 38,000 distinct CDR3 sequences, roughly 20% of which appear only once.

The clonotype originates from a female donor with ovarian cancer. The J gene is TRBJ2-4, the V gene TRBV5-1, with 8 bases that match TRBD1. The material was PBMCs, obtained after low-dose radiotherapy plus immunotherapy. As DNA, the CDR3 is TGCGCCAGCAGCTTGGGGTCCCAGGGGGCTGGGGCCAAAAACATTCAGTACTTC. As protein: CASSLGSQGAGAKNIQYF.